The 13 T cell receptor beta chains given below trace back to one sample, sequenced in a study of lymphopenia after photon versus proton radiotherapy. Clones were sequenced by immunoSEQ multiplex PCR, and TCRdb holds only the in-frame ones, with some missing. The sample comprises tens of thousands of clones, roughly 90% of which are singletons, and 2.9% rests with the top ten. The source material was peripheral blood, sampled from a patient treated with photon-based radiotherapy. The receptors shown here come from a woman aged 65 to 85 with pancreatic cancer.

DNA for the CDR3: TGTGCCAGCAGCTCGACTAGCGGACCCTACGAGCAGTACTTC. It translates to CASSSTSGPYEQYF. The chain combines TRBV7-2 with TRBJ2-7, with 9 bases lining up with TRBD2. V lost 4 bases, J lost 2 bases, and 3 bases stayed unmatched. This CDR3 has 14 residues. Germline V lookup: CDR1 SGHTA, CDR2 FQGNSA.

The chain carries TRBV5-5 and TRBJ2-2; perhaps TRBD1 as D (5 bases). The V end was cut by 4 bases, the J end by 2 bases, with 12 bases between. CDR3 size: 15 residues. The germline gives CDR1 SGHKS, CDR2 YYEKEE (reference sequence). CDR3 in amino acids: CASSLGAVNTGELFF. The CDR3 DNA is TGTGCCAGCAGCCTAGGGGCCGTTAACACCGGGGAGCTGTTTTTT.

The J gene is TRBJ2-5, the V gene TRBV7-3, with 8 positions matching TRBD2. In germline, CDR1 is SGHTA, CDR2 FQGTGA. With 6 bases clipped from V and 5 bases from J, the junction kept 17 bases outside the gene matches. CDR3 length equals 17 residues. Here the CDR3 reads CASSPSRSSGGEETQYF. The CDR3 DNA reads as TGTGCCAGCAGTCCCTCTCGGAGCTCGGGAGGGGAGGAGACCCAGTACTTC. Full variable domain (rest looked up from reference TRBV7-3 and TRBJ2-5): GAGVSQTPSNKVTEKGKYVELRCDPISGHTALYWYRQSLGQGPEFLIYFQGTGAADDSGLPNDRFFAVRPEGSVSTLKIQRTERGDSAVYLCASSPSRSSGGEETQYFGPGTRLLVL.

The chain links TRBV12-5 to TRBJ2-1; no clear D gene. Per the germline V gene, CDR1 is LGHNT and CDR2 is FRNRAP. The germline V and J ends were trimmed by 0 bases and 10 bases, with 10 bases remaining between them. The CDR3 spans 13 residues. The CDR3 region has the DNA TGTGCTAGTGGTTTGGTACTGGGCACCGAGCAGTTCTTC. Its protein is CASGLVLGTEQFF.

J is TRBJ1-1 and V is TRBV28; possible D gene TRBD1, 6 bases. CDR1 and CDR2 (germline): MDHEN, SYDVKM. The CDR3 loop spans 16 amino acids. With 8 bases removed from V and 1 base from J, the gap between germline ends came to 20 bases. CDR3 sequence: CASVAPRGAGNTEAFF. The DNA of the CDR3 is TGTGCCAGCGTCGCCCCACGGGGGGCTGGGAACACTGAAGCTTTCTTT.

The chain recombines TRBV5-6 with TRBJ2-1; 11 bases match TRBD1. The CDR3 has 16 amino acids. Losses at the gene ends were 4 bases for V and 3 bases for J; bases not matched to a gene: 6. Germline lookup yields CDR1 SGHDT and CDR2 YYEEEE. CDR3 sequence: CASSPDRGPIYNEQFF. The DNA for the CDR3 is TGTGCCAGCAGCCCGGACAGGGGGCCAATCTACAATGAGCAGTTCTTC. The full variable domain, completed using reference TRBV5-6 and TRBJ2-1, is DAGVTQSPTHLIKTRGQQVTLRCSPKSGHDTVSWYQQALGQGPQFIFQYYEEEERQRGNFPDRFSGHQFPNYSSELNVNALLLGDSALYLCASSPDRGPIYNEQFFGPGTRLTVL.

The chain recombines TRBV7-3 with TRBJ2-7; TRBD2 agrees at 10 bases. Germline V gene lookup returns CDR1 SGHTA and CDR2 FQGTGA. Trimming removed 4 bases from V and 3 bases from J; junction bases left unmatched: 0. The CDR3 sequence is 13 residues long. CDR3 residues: CASSWTSGYEQYF. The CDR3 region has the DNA TGTGCCAGCAGCTGGACTAGCGGCTACGAGCAGTACTTC.

The CDR3 here is CASSQSPQGGVGQFF. Written as DNA, the CDR3 is TGCGCCAGCAGCCAATCCCCCCAGGGGGGAGTAGGGCAGTTCTTC. The J gene is TRBJ2-1, the V gene TRBV4-3; D perhaps matches TRBD1 (7 bases). The germline V gene encodes CDR1 LGHNA and CDR2 YSLEER. Trimming removed 2 bases from V and 12 bases from J, with 20 bases in between. The CDR3 sequence is 15 residues long.

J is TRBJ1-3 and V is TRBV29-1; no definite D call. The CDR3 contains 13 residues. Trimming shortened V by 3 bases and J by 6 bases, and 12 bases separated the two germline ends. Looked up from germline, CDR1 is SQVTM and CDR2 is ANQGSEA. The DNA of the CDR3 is TGCAGCGTTGAGCCGGACGGAGAAAACACCATATATTTT. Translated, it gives CSVEPDGENTIYF.

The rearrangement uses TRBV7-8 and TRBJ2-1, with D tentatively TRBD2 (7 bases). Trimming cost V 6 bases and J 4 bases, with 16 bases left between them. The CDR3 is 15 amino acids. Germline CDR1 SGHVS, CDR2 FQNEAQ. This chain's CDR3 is CASRAGRGGYNEQFF. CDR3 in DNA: TGTGCCAGCAGAGCGGGGAGGGGGGGATACAATGAGCAGTTCTTC.

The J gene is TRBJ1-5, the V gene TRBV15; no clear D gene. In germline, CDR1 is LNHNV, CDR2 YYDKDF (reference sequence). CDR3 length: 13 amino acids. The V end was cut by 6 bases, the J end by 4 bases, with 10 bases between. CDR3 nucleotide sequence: TGTGCCACCAGTTCTTCGAGAAATCAGCCCCAGCATTTT. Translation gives CATSSSRNQPQHF. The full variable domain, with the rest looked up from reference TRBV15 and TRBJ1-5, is DAMVIQNPRYQVTQFGKPVTLSCSQTLNHNVMYWYQQKSSQAPKLLFHYYDKDFNNEADTPDNFQSRRPNTSFCFLDIRSPGLGDTAMYLCATSSSRNQPQHFGDGTRLSIL.

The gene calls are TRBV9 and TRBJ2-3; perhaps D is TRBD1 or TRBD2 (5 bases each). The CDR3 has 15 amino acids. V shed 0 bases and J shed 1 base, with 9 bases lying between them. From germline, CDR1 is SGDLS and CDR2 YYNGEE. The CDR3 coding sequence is TGTGCCAGCAGCGTAGCGGGGACCGGCACAGATACGCAGTATTTT. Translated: CASSVAGTGTDTQYF. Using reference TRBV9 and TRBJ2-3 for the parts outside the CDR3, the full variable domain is DSGVTQTPKHLITATGQRVTLRCSPRSGDLSVYWYQQSLDQGLQFLIQYYNGEERAKGNILERFSAQQFPDLHSELNLSSLELGDSALYFCASSVAGTGTDTQYFGPGTRLTVL.

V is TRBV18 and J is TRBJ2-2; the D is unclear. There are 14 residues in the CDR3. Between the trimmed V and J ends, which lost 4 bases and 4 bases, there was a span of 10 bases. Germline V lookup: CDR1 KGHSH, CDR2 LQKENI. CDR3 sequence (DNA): TGTGCCAGCTCACAGGGTGGACGCACCGGGGAGCTGTTTTTT. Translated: CASSQGGRTGELFF.